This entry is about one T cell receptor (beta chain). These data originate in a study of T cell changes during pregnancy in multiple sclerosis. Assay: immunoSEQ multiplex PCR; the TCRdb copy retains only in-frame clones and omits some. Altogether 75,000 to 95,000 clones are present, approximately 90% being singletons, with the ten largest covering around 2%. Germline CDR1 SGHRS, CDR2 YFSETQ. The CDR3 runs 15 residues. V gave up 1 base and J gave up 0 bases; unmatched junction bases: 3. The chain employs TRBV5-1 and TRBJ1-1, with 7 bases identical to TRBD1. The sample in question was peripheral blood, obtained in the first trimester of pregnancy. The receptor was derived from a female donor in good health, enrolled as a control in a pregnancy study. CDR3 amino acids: CASSLRQGMNTEAFF. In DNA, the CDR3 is TGCGCCAGCAGCTTGCGACAGGGCATGAACACTGAAGCTTTCTTT. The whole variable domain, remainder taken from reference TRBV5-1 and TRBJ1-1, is KAGVTQTPRYLIKTRGQQVTLSCSPISGHRSVSWYQQTPGQGLQFLFEYFSETQRNKGNFPGRFSGRQFSNSRSEMNVSTLELGDSALYLCASSLRQGMNTEAFFGQGTRLTVV.